Here is one TCR beta chain with its context. This clonotype turned up a few times. Its binding antigen is unknown. Per-nucleotide qualities are absent, and no much larger clonotype sits a single base away. The TCR beta CDR3 regions were amplified from the RNA transcripts. The first round of RT-PCR for the TCR CDR3 was performed with the HTBI primer set and the Qiagen OneStep RT-PCR kit. The libraries were constructed in a second round of multiplex PCR and then size-selected and purified. Paired-end sequencing of the libraries was performed with 100 bp reads on an Illumina HiSeq2000. The authors processed their data as follows. SOAPnuke was used to process the raw data, removing reads that contained adapters or uncalled bases, had a mean Phred below 15, or lacked an exact match to the constant primer or identifier. High-quality paired reads were merged using COPE v1.2.5, and each unique nucleotide sequence was defined as a clonotype. MiTCR v1.1 was used to align the clonotypes against IMGT TRBV, TRBD and TRBJ reference segments. The analysis was restricted to V-J combinations with a frequency above 0.0001, which together covered roughly 99% of the repertoires. The TCS score was defined as the ratio of F50 (clonal expansion) to E x V (chaos), calculated using BLOSUM62-based TCRdist between CDR3 peptides within each V-J. Welch's t-statistics and random forest reduced roughly 530 V-J features to roughly 13, which were used in a naive Bayes classifier (R e1071). TCRdb reran the public reads through fastp at Q25 and MiXCR, keeping productive beta chains. Records with the same CDR3 protein are collapsed into one entry carrying the most frequent genes and DNA. The V and J calls were determined by TCRdb, not by the authors. This sample lists approximately 690,000 distinct CDR3 sequences; roughly 15% were detected once. 12% of the sample is taken by the ten largest.

This sample stems from a study of T cells in Graves' hyperthyroidism and ophthalmopathy (dated by TCRdb to between 2018 and 2021). Study-level background: Peripheral blood samples were taken at initial diagnosis, before any treatment was given. TCR V-J signatures able to tell the groups apart were searched for in a discovery cohort of some 97 patients, of whom roughly 42 had Graves' ophthalmopathy and around 58 had stable Graves' hyperthyroidism. Prospective prediction of ophthalmopathy was tested in an independent validation cohort of approximately 19 hyperthyroidism patients and approximately 17 patients who later progressed to ophthalmopathy. Once sampling was done, hyperthyroidism patients were given methimazole at a starting dose of 30 mg daily, whereas ophthalmopathy patients were given high-dose intravenous methylprednisolone. Thyroid tissue and blood T-cell repertoires from over 5 Graves' hyperthyroidism patients were also compared in the study. The 100 or so discovery patients were randomly split 7:3 into training and test sets. The paper reports TCR Vbeta CDR3 sequencing of more than 120 peripheral blood samples: approximately 41 ophthalmopathy, around 80 hyperthyroidism and around 17 progressor patients.

Beyond this particular receptor, the publication reports: Blood samples also contained most of the expanded thyroid clonotypes (frequency above 0.001), which suggests that blood repertoires may reflect thyroid immune responses. Ophthalmopathy was separated from stable hyperthyroidism by a 13 V-J signature model, with around 88% sensitivity and approximately 84% specificity obtained in cross-validation and 80%/75% obtained in testing. Sample size was not statistically predetermined, and investigators were not blinded to group allocation. In validation, progression to ophthalmopathy was predicted by the model with roughly 71% sensitivity and roughly 76% specificity, a median of approximately 6.5 months before onset.

In the ophthalmopathy patients, disease was moderately to severely active, with a Clinical Activity Score of 3 or more, a NOSPECS grade of 4 or more, and a duration of less than 3 months. Exclusion was applied to patients with uncontrolled infections, other autoimmune diseases, pregnancy or lactation. Diagnoses were based on clinical symptoms, serum thyroxine and TRAb, thyroid ultrasound and orbital computed tomography. PBMCs were separated from roughly 9.3 ml of fresh peripheral blood using Ficoll-Paque density gradient centrifugation. Total RNA was extracted with Trizol reagent, and quality was checked on an Agilent 2100 Bioanalyzer. Sequenced material: blood. The sequence was obtained from a woman aged 50 to 60 with Graves' ophthalmopathy.

The sequenced DNA is TGCAGTCCATCTGACTCAGGGAGCGGGAACTATGGCTACACCTTC. It encodes CSPSDSGSGNYGYTF. The rearranged chain carries TRBV20-1 and TRBJ1-2; a tentative D call is TRBD1 (5 bases match). The germline V gene (reference sequence) provides CDR1 DFQATT and CDR2 SNEGSKA. V sheds 8 bases and J sheds 2 bases, leaving 21 bases between their ends. Reading from cysteine to phenylalanine, the CDR3 counts 15 amino acids. The DNA shown is the 45-base CDR3, in frame from base 1.